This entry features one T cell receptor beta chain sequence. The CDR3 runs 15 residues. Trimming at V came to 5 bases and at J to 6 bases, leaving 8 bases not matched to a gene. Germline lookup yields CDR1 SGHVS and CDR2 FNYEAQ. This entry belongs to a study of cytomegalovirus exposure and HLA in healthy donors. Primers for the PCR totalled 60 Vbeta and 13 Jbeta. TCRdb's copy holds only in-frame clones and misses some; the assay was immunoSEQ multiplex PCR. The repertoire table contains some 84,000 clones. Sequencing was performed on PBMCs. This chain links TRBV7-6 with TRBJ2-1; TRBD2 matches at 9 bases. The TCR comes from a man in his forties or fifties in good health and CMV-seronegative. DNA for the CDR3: TGTGCCAGCAGCCCGCGGGGGGGCGGTTTCAATGAGCAGTTCTTC. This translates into CASSPRGGGFNEQFF.